This T cell receptor beta chain was found in a study of cytomegalovirus exposure and HLA in healthy donors. Study-level information: The approximately 130 validation repertoires were reported in a later analysis to have been generated on the same platform as the roughly 720 first-cohort repertoires.

The protocol was immunoSEQ multiplex PCR, while the TCRdb copy is restricted to in-frame clones and leaves out a portion. Of 250,000 to 350,000 clones listed, roughly 90% are singletons. On this clone: The target antigen is unknown.

The study's findings and limits: Researchers catalogued 150 or so TCR beta chains as cytomegalovirus-associated. It was confirmed in vitro that three of the CMV-associated chains were specific for CMV antigens. Whilst most TCR sequences proved rare, a subset of public TCRs occurred across many donors.

Germline V CDR1 and CDR2: SGHKS, YYEKEE (reference sequence). The CDR3 totals 15 residues. V lost 0 bases and J lost 0, with 4 bases in between. This TCR was recovered from a woman between 18 and 30 years old in good health and CMV-seronegative. The gene calls are TRBV5-5 and TRBJ1-6, with D hard to call. Source material: PBMCs. CDR3 sequence (DNA): TGTGCCAGCAGCTTGGGTCGCTCCTATAATTCACCCCTCCACTTT. Its translation is CASSLGRSYNSPLHF.